This is a list of T cell receptor beta chains from one sample in a study of blood T cell repertoires in COVID-19. Data came from immunoSEQ multiplex PCR; TCRdb stores just in-frame clones and leaves some out. The table has over 70,000 clones, 80% to 90% seen once. The sample was peripheral blood. Every receptor here comes from a human donor in a cohort sampled during active COVID-19. CDR3s include the opening cysteine and the closing phenylalanine or tryptophan. Each record gives: D gene, V gene, clone size, J gene, CDR3 DNA, CDR3 protein. D genes are given only for firm matches. Some rows mark clone size as missing; the rest say once, few, many or name a class of expanded clone.

TRBD1	TRBV30	.	TRBJ1-4	TGTGCCTGGAGCCCGGGACAGGGGTATGAAAAACTGTTTTTT	CAWSPGQGYEKLFF
TRBD2	TRBV6-1	.	TRBJ2-7	TGTGCCAGCAGTGAAGCATTGACGGGAGGGGTTCCGTACGAGCAGTACTTC	CASSEALTGGVPYEQYF
.	TRBV28	.	TRBJ1-2	TGTGCCAGCAGTTCCAGTAGCGGGGGGGATCTCTATGGCTACACCTTC	CASSSSSGGDLYGYTF
TRBD2	TRBV7-2	.	TRBJ2-5	TGTGCCAGCAGCTTGAATAGCGGGAGTTCAGAGACCCAGTACTTC	CASSLNSGSSETQYF
TRBD1	TRBV28	.	TRBJ1-2	TGTGCCAGCAGATTAGGGGGCGCTCCCTATGGCTACACCTTC	CASRLGGAPYGYTF
.	TRBV28	.	TRBJ1-4	TGTGCCAGCAGTTCCCAGGGGAACGAAAAACTGTTTTTT	CASSSQGNEKLFF
.	TRBV6-5	.	TRBJ1-1	TGTGCCAGCAGTTACTCGAGAGGGACTGAAGCTTTCTTT	CASSYSRGTEAFF
.	TRBV28	.	TRBJ1-1	TGTGCCAGCAGTTTAATCGAGCAGGGATTTCGGAACACTGAAGCTTTCTTT	CASSLIEQGFRNTEAFF
TRBD2	TRBV27	.	TRBJ2-7	TGTGCCAGCAGTCCCACAGGGACTAGCGGGAGACAGAAGTCCTACGAGCAGTACTTC	CASSPTGTSGRQKSYEQYF
.	TRBV5-6	.	TRBJ1-1	TGTGCCAGCTCCCTCGGGATGGACACTGAAGCTTTCTTT	CASSLGMDTEAFF
.	TRBV7-8	few	TRBJ1-5	TGTGCCAGCAGCTTGGGGGCGGTAGGAGCTCCCCAGCATTTT	CASSLGAVGAPQHF
.	TRBV5-1	once	TRBJ1-1	TGCGCCAGCAGCCCACAGGGCCAGGTTGAAGCTTTCTTT	CASSPQGQVEAFF
TRBD1	TRBV24-1	.	TRBJ2-5	TGTGCCACCAGTGATTTTCGGGGAGGGACAGGGGGCCATTTCCAAGAGACCCAGTACTTC	CATSDFRGGTGGHFQETQYF
TRBD1	TRBV19	once	TRBJ2-7	TGTGCCAGTAGTATCTTACCGGGACAGGGGACCGGCGAGCAGTACTTC	CASSILPGQGTGEQYF
TRBD2	TRBV11-2	once	TRBJ2-1	TGTGCCAGCAGCTTAAGACATGGACTAGCGGGAGGAAGTCAGTTCTTC	CASSLRHGLAGGSQFF
.	TRBV10-2	.	TRBJ2-7	TGCGCCAGCAGGCTGCAGAACTACGAGCAGTACTTC	CASRLQNYEQYF
TRBD2	TRBV3-1/TRBV3-2	.	TRBJ2-2	TGTGCCAGCAGCCAACAAAGACTAAGCCGACTAGCGGGTAACACCGGGGAGCTGTTTTTT	CASSQQRLSRLAGNTGELFF
.	TRBV25-1	.	TRBJ2-2	TGTGCCAGCAGTGAATTGACAATGAGACTAACGAACACCGGGGAGCTGTTTTTT	CASSELTMRLTNTGELFF
TRBD1	TRBV5-8	.	TRBJ2-7	TGTGCCAGCAGCTTCGACGGGACAGGGGGCATGGGGCAGTACTTC	CASSFDGTGGMGQYF
TRBD2	TRBV5-1	few	TRBJ2-7	TGCGCCAGCAGCCCAATAGCGGGAGGCGGGCCCTACGAGCAGTACTTC	CASSPIAGGGPYEQYF
TRBD1	TRBV30	many	TRBJ1-2	TGTGCCTGGAGGGGACGGACAGGGGCAACCCATGGCTACACCTTC	CAWRGRTGATHGYTF
TRBD2	TRBV9	.	TRBJ2-7	TGTGCCAGCAGCGTAGACGCGGGAGGAGCGGGCGAGCAGTACTTC	CASSVDAGGAGEQYF
TRBD2	TRBV28	medium-sized	TRBJ2-7	TGTGCCAGCAAAGGGACTAGCTTTAACTACGAGCAGTACTTC	CASKGTSFNYEQYF
TRBD1	TRBV5-4	.	TRBJ2-2	TGTGCCAGCAGCGTTGGGACAGGGTCTTTCACCGGGGAGCTGTTTTTT	CASSVGTGSFTGELFF
TRBD1	TRBV5-1	.	TRBJ1-4	TGCGCCAGCAGCACGAGACAGGGGGCGAATGAAAAACTGTTTTTT	CASSTRQGANEKLFF
.	TRBV24-1	few	TRBJ2-7	TGTGCCACCAGTGATTTAAGTCTAACCGCGGGGCAGTACTTC	CATSDLSLTAGQYF
.	TRBV12-3/TRBV12-4	.	TRBJ1-1	TGTGCCAGCAGTTTCGAGATGAACACTGAAGCTTTCTTT	CASSFEMNTEAFF
.	TRBV18	.	TRBJ2-5	TGTGCCAGCTCACCCACAGGATTTCAAGAGACCCAGTACTTC	CASSPTGFQETQYF
.	TRBV18	.	TRBJ1-5	TGTGCCAGCTCACCCGGCACAGATAGCAATCAGCCCCAGCATTTT	CASSPGTDSNQPQHF
.	TRBV11-1	.	TRBJ2-5	TGTGCCAGCAGCTTAGGGAGGGGCATGGAGACCCAGTACTTC	CASSLGRGMETQYF
TRBD2	TRBV5-1	.	TRBJ2-3	TGCGCCAGCAGCGGGTCTAGCGGGAAAAGCACAGATACGCAGTATTTT	CASSGSSGKSTDTQYF
TRBD1	TRBV9	.	TRBJ1-1	TGTGCCAGCAGCGGCCGACAGGGAGTAGGGAACACTGAAGCTTTCTTT	CASSGRQGVGNTEAFF
.	TRBV27	.	TRBJ2-3	TGTGCCAGCAGTTCCGAGCGTGAGGGACACTCAGATACGCAGTATTTT	CASSSEREGHSDTQYF
.	TRBV5-4	.	TRBJ1-1	TGTGCCAGCAGTCCCACAGGGATCTCCCCGGGCGGGACTGAAGCTTTCTTT	CASSPTGISPGGTEAFF
TRBD1	TRBV27	.	TRBJ1-1	TGTGCCAGCACCTTGACAGGGGATAGGGCTTTCTTT	CASTLTGDRAFF
.	TRBV2	.	TRBJ1-2	TGTGCCAGCAGTGAAATTCAGACAGTTGCCCCTAACTATGGCTACACCTTC	CASSEIQTVAPNYGYTF
TRBD2	TRBV9	.	TRBJ2-3	TGTGCCAGCAGCGCGAGCCCTGGGCTAGCGGAACCAGATACGCAGTATTTT	CASSASPGLAEPDTQYF
.	TRBV6-1	.	TRBJ1-4	TGTGCCAGCAGTGAAGAGTGGGGCCTTAATGAAAAACTGTTTTTT	CASSEEWGLNEKLFF
TRBD2	TRBV9	.	TRBJ2-1	TGTGCCAGCAGCCCTATGCAAACTAGCGGTAAAGGGGATGAGCAGTTCTTC	CASSPMQTSGKGDEQFF
TRBD1	TRBV7-3	.	TRBJ2-7	TGTGCCAGCAGCTCCGGACAGGGGACCTACGAGCAGTACTTC	CASSSGQGTYEQYF
TRBD2	TRBV3-1/TRBV3-2	few	TRBJ2-7	TGTGCCAGCAGCGAGACTTATGGCGGGAGCTTCGAGCAGTACTTC	CASSETYGGSFEQYF